This record concerns one TCR beta chain sequence. The target of this receptor is not known. No clone much larger than this one lies a single base away; base qualities are absent. V and J are truncated by 8 bases and 1 base respectively, leaving an intervening sequence of 11 bases. The germline V gene supplies CDR1 MDHEN and CDR2 SYDVKM. Spanning cysteine to phenylalanine, the CDR3 consists of 13 amino acids. Of all the DNA, just the CDR3 is kept, 39 bases in frame from base 1. The data were obtained in a study of CD8 T cells in ankylosing spondylitis listed by TCRdb under 2017. Concerning the study at large: To find TCR variants linked to disease, the study profiled T cell receptor beta repertoires in ankylosing spondylitis patients and healthy donors. The whole study cohort included about a hundred healthy donors and some 27 ankylosing spondylitis patients. Samples of peripheral blood were taken, and for ankylosing spondylitis patients, synovial fluid was collected as well.

Beyond this particular receptor, the publication reports: Some motif variants had previously been reported in the synovial fluid and blood of reactive arthritis patients, which suggests shared mechanisms of disease initiation. The disease-linked clones showed a CD8+ phenotype and occurred at relatively low frequencies in peripheral blood. The disease-linked clones were reported to be significantly enriched in matched synovial fluid samples from ankylosing spondylitis patients. Blood from ankylosing spondylitis patients appeared to be characterized by a TCR beta motif composed of 7 to 9 highly homologous amino acid variants.

The run used an Illumina HiSeq 2500. Quantitative 5'-RACE with molecular barcodes was the method used to prepare the TCR beta libraries. On the authors' methods: Disease-linked TCR variants were identified with a new computational method built on a probabilistic model of VDJ rearrangement. Using fastp at Q25 and MiXCR, TCRdb reprocessed the public reads and kept productive beta chains. Every CDR3 protein is listed once, alongside the most common genes and DNA of its rows. What appears here as the V and J calls and clone size reflects TCRdb's work, not the paper's. The sample has 750,000 to 850,000 distinct CDR3 sequences on record, 12% of them singletons. The leading ten clones occupy approximately 0.46% of the sample.

In this chain, TRBV28 is recombined with TRBJ1-1, and perhaps TRBD1 as D gene, on 5 matching bases. This receptor was obtained from a male donor with ankylosing spondylitis. The sequenced sample consisted of blood, either unsorted or a sorted T cell fraction (not recorded which). The nucleotides read TGTGCCAGCGTTGGACATCAGAACACTGAAGCTTTCTTT. Its amino acids are CASVGHQNTEAFF.